This entry lists 8 T cell receptor beta chains sequenced from one sample in a study of shared T cell receptors in the human thymus. Clones were sequenced by immunoSEQ multiplex PCR, and TCRdb holds only the in-frame ones, with some missing. In the table there are 650,000 to 950,000 clones, approximately 85% of which are singletons. This same sample was also part of a study on human thymus T cells.

Material for sequencing was thymocytes. These receptors all stem from a girl less than two years old with a congenital heart defect.

The J gene is TRBJ1-2, the V gene TRBV5-1; 7 bases agree with TRBD1. J gave up 4 bases and V 3 bases, and 9 bases lay outside the gene matches. Germline CDR1 is SGHRS and CDR2 is YFSETQ. The CDR3 is made up of 15 amino acids. The CDR3 sequence is CASSSGQVRSYGYTF. The CDR3 DNA sequence: TGCGCCAGCAGCTCAGGACAGGTTAGGTCCTATGGCTACACCTTC.

V is TRBV25-1 and J is TRBJ1-2; TRBD1 aligns across 7 bases. V lost 7 bases and J lost 10; bases outside the gene matches: 15. CDR1 and CDR2 from the germline V gene are MGHDK and SYGVNS. This CDR3 region has 14 residues. The CDR3 region has the DNA TGTGCCAGCAATGCGGACTACAGGGGTTCTGACTACACCTTC. This sequence encodes CASNADYRGSDYTF.

The CDR3 bases are TGTGCCACCAGCACTTTCGGAGGGAGGATCTACAATGAGCAGTTCTTC. It encodes CATSTFGGRIYNEQFF. V is TRBV15 and J is TRBJ2-1, with D perhaps matching TRBD2 (6 bases). Trimming removed 4 bases from V and 3 bases from J, with 16 bases in between. CDR1 is LNHNV and CDR2 is YYDKDF in the germline V gene (reference sequence). The CDR3 is 16 residues long. Together with reference TRBV15 and TRBJ2-1, the CDR3 gives the full variable domain: DAMVIQNPRYQVTQFGKPVTLSCSQTLNHNVMYWYQQKSSQAPKLLFHYYDKDFNNEADTPDNFQSRRPNTSFCFLDIRSPGLGDTAMYLCATSTFGGRIYNEQFFGPGTRLTVL.

The rearrangement joins TRBV28 to TRBJ2-3; 8 bases fit TRBD1. The germline gives CDR1 MDHEN, CDR2 SYDVKM. Unmatched junction bases numbered 9, after V lost 6 bases and J lost 7 bases. This CDR3 contains 14 residues. In DNA, the CDR3 is TGTGCCAGCAGCACTGACAGGGGCGAAAATACGCAGTATTTT. Protein product: CASSTDRGENTQYF.

V is TRBV12-5 and J is TRBJ2-1; a possible D gene is TRBD2 (6 bases). The germline gives CDR1 LGHNT, CDR2 FRNRAP. This CDR3 has 14 residues. V shed 8 bases and J shed 3 bases, with 14 bases lying between them. The CDR3, as DNA: TGTGCTAGTCGCGGGGAACCTGACTACAATGAGCAGTTCTTC. This gives the protein CASRGEPDYNEQFF.

The chain couples TRBV27 to TRBJ2-7, with TRBD1 matching 7 bases. The V gene's germline CDR1 is MNHEY and CDR2 SMNVEV (reference sequence). J lost 2 bases, V lost 5 bases, and 15 bases had no gene match. The CDR3 runs 17 residues. The CDR3 sequence is CASSPGTGENVAYEQYF. CDR3 bases: TGTGCCAGCAGTCCCGGAACAGGGGAGAACGTGGCCTACGAGCAGTACTTC.

The chain recombines TRBV10-3 with TRBJ1-2, with D perhaps TRBD1 (5 bases). This CDR3 comprises 15 residues. Germline values: CDR1 ENHRY, CDR2 SYGVKD. V lost 2 bases and J lost 8, with 18 bases in between. CDR3 in DNA: TGTGCCATCAGTGAGGAATTCGGAGGGAGGGGCGGCTACACCTTC. Amino acids: CAISEEFGGRGGYTF.

The rearrangement links TRBV19 to TRBJ2-7; 14 nucleotides align to TRBD2. CDR1 is LNHDA, CDR2 SQIVND, per germline (reference sequence). With V trimmed by 3 bases and J by 2 bases, 21 bases remained unmatched. The CDR3 length is 22 residues. CDR3 sequence: CASSMYLRTSGGKNPYPYEQYF. DNA for the CDR3: TGTGCCAGTAGTATGTATCTGCGGACTAGCGGGGGGAAAAACCCTTACCCCTACGAGCAGTACTTC.